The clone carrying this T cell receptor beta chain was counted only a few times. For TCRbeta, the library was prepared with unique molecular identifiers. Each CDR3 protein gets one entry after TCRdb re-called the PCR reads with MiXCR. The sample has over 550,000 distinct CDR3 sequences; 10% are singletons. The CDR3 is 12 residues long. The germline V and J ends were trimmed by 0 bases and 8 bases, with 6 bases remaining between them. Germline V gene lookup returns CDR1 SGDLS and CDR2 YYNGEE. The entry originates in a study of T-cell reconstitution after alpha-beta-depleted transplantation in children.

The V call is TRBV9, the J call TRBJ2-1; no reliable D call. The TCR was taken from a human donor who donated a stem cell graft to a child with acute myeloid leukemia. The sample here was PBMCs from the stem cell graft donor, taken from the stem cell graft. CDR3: CASSVARDEQFF. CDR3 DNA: TGTGCCAGCAGCGTAGCCAGAGATGAGCAGTTCTTC.